The 16 T cell receptor beta chains below all came from one sample that was sequenced in a study of blood T cell repertoires in COVID-19. Clones were sequenced by immunoSEQ multiplex PCR, and TCRdb holds only the in-frame ones, with some missing. Altogether hundreds of thousands of clones are present, around 85% being singletons, with the ten largest covering 1.5% to 2%. The sequenced sample was PBMCs or T cells enriched from blood (not recorded which). These TCRs come from a woman in her twenties or thirties who had been exposed to COVID-19.

Regarding this clone: This CDR3 is also generated by other DNA sequences in the sample. The chain combines TRBV28 with TRBJ1-1, with no clear D. The CDR3 is 13 amino acids. CDR1 MDHEN and CDR2 SYDVKM come from the germline V gene. Trimming took off 5 bases at V and 2 bases at J, with 9 bases between the two ends. CDR3 sequence reads: CASSPTLNTEAFF. As DNA, the CDR3 is TGTGCCAGCAGTCCCACTCTTAACACTGAAGCTTTCTTT.

The chain has TRBV27 and TRBJ2-7; 9 bases fit TRBD1. CDR3 length: 17 amino acids. Per germline, CDR1 MNHEY and CDR2 SMNVEV (reference sequence). The V gene end was trimmed by 8 bases and the J gene end by 10 bases; junction bases not matched to a gene: 24. The CDR3 sequence: CASRGYKAGQGSGDQYF. The CDR3 nucleotides read TGTGCCAGCCGAGGATATAAGGCGGGACAGGGTTCTGGCGATCAGTACTTC.

The chain couples TRBV7-9 to TRBJ2-7; TRBD1 matches at 8 bases. The CDR3 runs to 15 residues. Germline values: CDR1 SEHNR, CDR2 FQNEAQ (reference sequence). With V trimmed by 1 base and J by 4 bases, 6 bases remained unmatched. DNA of the CDR3: TGTGCCAGCAGCTTAGAGGCAGGGGGCTTATACGAGCAGTACTTC. Amino acids: CASSLEAGGLYEQYF.

This sequence joins TRBV2 and TRBJ2-1; D gene ambiguous. CDR1 and CDR2 from the germline V gene are SNHLY and FYNNEI. The CDR3 is 13 residues long. Between the trimmed V and J ends, which lost 6 bases and 2 bases, there was a span of 8 bases. CDR3 sequence: CASRGGTYNEQFF. In nucleotides, the CDR3 is TGTGCCAGCAGAGGCGGAACCTACAATGAGCAGTTCTTC. Supplemented by reference TRBV2 and TRBJ2-1, the full variable domain reads EPEVTQTPSHQVTQMGQEVILRCVPISNHLYFYWYRQILGQKVEFLVSFYNNEISEKSEIFDDQFSVERPDGSNFTLKIRSTKLEDSAMYFCASRGGTYNEQFFGPGTRLTVL.

CDR3 sequence (DNA): TGTGCCAGTAGTGATTACCAGGGGGCGGGCGGGGAGCTGTTTTTT. It encodes CASSDYQGAGGELFF. The V call is TRBV19, the J call TRBJ2-2; 8 bases match TRBD1. The ends lost 5 bases at V and 7 bases at J; junction bases unmatched: 9. The V gene's germline CDR1 is LNHDA and CDR2 SQIVND (reference sequence). This CDR3 is built from 15 residues.

The chain has TRBV7-3 and TRBJ1-1; D is perhaps TRBD1 (6 bases). CDR3 size: 15 residues. V was shortened by 5 bases and J by 0 bases, with 13 bases between the two germline ends. CDR1 is SGHTA, CDR2 FQGTGA, per germline. In DNA form, the CDR3 reads TGTGCCAGCAGCCCCCCACAGGGAGTGAACACTGAAGCTTTCTTT. Residues: CASSPPQGVNTEAFF.

The chain combines TRBV5-5 with TRBJ2-7, with D unclear. The CDR3 has 12 amino acids. Germline CDR1 is SGHKS and CDR2 is YYEKEE (reference sequence). V was pared by 4 bases and J by 0 bases, with 5 bases between. The CDR3 nucleotides read TGTGCCAGCAGCCTGAGCTCCTACGAGCAGTACTTC. It translates to CASSLSSYEQYF.

The chain is built from TRBV30 and TRBJ1-5, with a tentative D call TRBD1 (5 bases). Trimming removed 4 bases at V and 0 bases at J, with 13 bases between. Germline V CDR1 and CDR2: GTSNPN, SVGIG (reference sequence). The CDR3 runs 15 residues. In nucleotides, the CDR3 is TGTGCCTGGAACCTAGGGGCTTATAGCAATCAGCCCCAGCATTTT. Translating it yields CAWNLGAYSNQPQHF.

V is TRBV27 and J is TRBJ2-3; 11 bases agree with TRBD2. This CDR3 region has 15 residues. V lost 8 bases to trimming and J lost 5 bases; unmatched junction nucleotides: 9. Germline CDR1 and CDR2: MNHEY and SMNVEV (reference sequence). The CDR3 DNA reads TGTGCCAGCGGAGCTAGCGGGAGGATGGAAGATACGCAGTATTTT. Its translation: CASGASGRMEDTQYF.

As to this clone: The identical CDR3 is also encoded by other nucleotide sequences in the sample. V gene TRBV30 combines with J gene TRBJ1-1, with a weak D call TRBD1 (6 bases). The germline CDR1 and CDR2 sequences are GTSNPN and SVGIG (reference sequence). Between the trimmed V and J ends, which lost 2 bases and 0 bases, there was a span of 7 bases. The CDR3 totals 13 residues. The CDR3 DNA sequence: TGTGCCTGGAGTCAGGGGTTGAACACTGAAGCTTTCTTT. Its translation is CAWSQGLNTEAFF.

This clone was counted a single time. The J gene is TRBJ1-4, the V gene TRBV18; tentatively, D is TRBD1 (5 bases). The CDR3 contains 14 residues. The V end was cut by 3 bases, the J end by 3 bases, with 8 bases between. The germline V gene encodes CDR1 KGHSH and CDR2 LQKENI. CDR3 DNA sequence: TGTGCCAGCTCACCTCAGGGTTCTAATGAAAAACTGTTTTTT. As protein: CASSPQGSNEKLFF.

The chain couples TRBV19 to TRBJ1-3; 12 nucleotides align to TRBD1. CDR3 length equals 17 residues. After removal of 6 bases from V and 2 bases from J, the junction contained 8 bases not matched to a gene. Looked up from germline, CDR1 is LNHDA and CDR2 is SQIVND (reference sequence). The chain's CDR3 is CASRAPGQGAAGNTIYF. In DNA, the CDR3 is TGTGCCAGTAGGGCGCCGGGACAGGGGGCGGCTGGAAACACCATATATTTT.

J is TRBJ2-2 and V is TRBV9; 10 positions match TRBD2. CDR1 and CDR2 (germline): SGDLS, YYNGEE. With V trimmed by 0 bases and J by 7 bases, 9 bases remained unmatched. The CDR3 sequence is 17 residues long. The CDR3 loop is CASSVVPAGGHGGELFF. Written as DNA, the CDR3 is TGTGCCAGCAGCGTAGTCCCAGCGGGGGGGCATGGCGGGGAGCTGTTTTTT.

The gene calls are TRBV7-3 and TRBJ2-7; 11 positions agree with TRBD2. CDR1 SGHTA and CDR2 FQGTGA come from the germline V gene. J gave up 2 bases and V 1 base, and 13 bases lay outside the gene matches. The CDR3 has 19 amino acids. This chain's CDR3 is CASSLSKSSGGTPTYEQYF. The CDR3 DNA reads TGTGCCAGCAGCTTAAGCAAGTCTAGCGGGGGGACTCCGACCTACGAGCAGTACTTC.

The V call is TRBV24-1, the J call TRBJ1-1; TRBD1 agrees at 7 bases. The CDR3 sequence is 12 residues long. CDR1 KGHDR and CDR2 SFDVKD come from the germline V gene. The ends lost 11 bases at V and 7 bases at J; junction bases unmatched: 9. DNA for the CDR3: TGTGCCATCCACACAAGGGACAGTGAAGCTTTCTTT. Its translation: CAIHTRDSEAFF.

This clone was recorded only once. The chain couples TRBV5-1 to TRBJ1-3; TRBD1 agrees at 9 bases. V dropped 5 bases and J dropped 0; count of bases not matched to a gene: 9. Germline V gene data show CDR1 as SGHRS and CDR2 as YFSETQ. CDR3 length: 17 residues. CDR3 nucleotides: TGCGCCAGCAGATCCGGGACAGGGCTGTACTCTGGAAACACCATATATTTT. Translation: CASRSGTGLYSGNTIYF.